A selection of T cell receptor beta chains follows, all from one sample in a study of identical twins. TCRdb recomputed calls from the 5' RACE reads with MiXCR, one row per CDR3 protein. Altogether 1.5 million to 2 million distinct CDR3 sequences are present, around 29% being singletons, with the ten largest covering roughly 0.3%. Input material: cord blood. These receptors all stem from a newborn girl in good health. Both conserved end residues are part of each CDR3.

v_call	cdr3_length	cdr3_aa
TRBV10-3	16	CAISAQLAVGADTQYF
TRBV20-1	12	CSAPTQQETQYF
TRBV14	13	CPSSRALVYGYTF
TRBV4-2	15	CASSQEARGQIEAFF
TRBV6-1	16	CASSGESMVLEETQYF
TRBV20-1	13	CSARGSGVETQYF
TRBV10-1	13	CASSNGGTDTQYF
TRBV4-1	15	CASSQMGISTGTQYF
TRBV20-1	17	CSARLAEKKWGQETQYF
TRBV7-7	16	CASSFGLAGYQETQYF
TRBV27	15	CASSPTSGGVYEQYF
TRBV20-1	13	CSASREGQGSYTF
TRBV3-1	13	CASSPVWDNEQFF
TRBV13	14	CASSFSGSADEQFF
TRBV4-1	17	CASSRRTWRTSKDEQYF
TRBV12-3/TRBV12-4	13	CASTFSNKETQYF
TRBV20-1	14	CSPAIARGADTQYF
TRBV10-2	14	CASRSTSGTDTQYF
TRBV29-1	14	CSVHGQSSYNEQYF
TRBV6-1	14	CASSGRVMNTEAFF
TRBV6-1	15	CASSDSGTGDEKLFF
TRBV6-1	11	CASSGIYGYTF
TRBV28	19	CASSWRGLAGVRRHNEQFF
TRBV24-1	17	CATSDLPAGHSVDTQYF
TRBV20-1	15	CSALSGTTSYNEQFF
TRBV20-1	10	CSASMDEQFF
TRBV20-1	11	CSARLYHEQYF
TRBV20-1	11	CSARPSPIQYF
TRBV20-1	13	CSAPRGHQETQYF
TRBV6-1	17	CASSEIGTGGLGYGYTF
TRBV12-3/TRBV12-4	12	CASRGLSVEQYF
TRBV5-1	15	CASSLGPGGLYGYTF
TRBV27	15	CASSLLGENQETQYF
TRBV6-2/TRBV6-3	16	CASSYFIRPGTGEAFF
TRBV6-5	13	CASTKPRDNEQFF
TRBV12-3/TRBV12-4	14	CASSILAGAHEQFF
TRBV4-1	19	CASSPRLAGVSEAKNIQYF
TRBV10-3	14	CAISEASGKETQYF
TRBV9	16	CASSGDRGLSYNEQFF
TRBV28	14	CASTRTGDPYGYTF
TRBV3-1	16	CASSQEGLADTDTQYF
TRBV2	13	CASSEDRRMDAFF
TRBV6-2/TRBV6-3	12	CASTHGGPEAFF
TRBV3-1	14	CASSQDRANHGYTF